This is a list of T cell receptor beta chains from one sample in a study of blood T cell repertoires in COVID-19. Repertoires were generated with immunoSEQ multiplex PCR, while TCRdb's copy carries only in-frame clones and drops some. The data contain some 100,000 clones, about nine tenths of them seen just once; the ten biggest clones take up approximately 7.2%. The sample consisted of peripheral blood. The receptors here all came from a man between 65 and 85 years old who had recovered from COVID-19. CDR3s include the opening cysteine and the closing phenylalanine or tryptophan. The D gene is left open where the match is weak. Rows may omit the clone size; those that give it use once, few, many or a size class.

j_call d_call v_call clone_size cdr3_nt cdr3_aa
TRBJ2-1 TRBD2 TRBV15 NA TGTGCCACCAGCAGAGATCGAACTAGCGGGAGAAATGAGCAGTTCTTC CATSRDRTSGRNEQFF
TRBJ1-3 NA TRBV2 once TGTGCCAGCAGTGGATCGGGTGGAACTGGAAACACCATATATTTT CASSGSGGTGNTIYF
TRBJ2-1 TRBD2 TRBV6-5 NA TGTGCCAGCAGGGCGGGACTAGCCTACAATGAGCAGTTCTTC CASRAGLAYNEQFF
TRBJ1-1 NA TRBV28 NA TGTGCCAGCAGTTTAGCCCATTACTTGAACACTGAAGCTTTCTTT CASSLAHYLNTEAFF
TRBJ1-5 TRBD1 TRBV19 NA TGTGCCAGTAGTAGGCCCGGGACAGGGCCTAAGCCCCAGCATTTT CASSRPGTGPKPQHF
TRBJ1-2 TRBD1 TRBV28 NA TGTGCCAGCAGTTTATTACCCCAGGGGGAGTTCTATGGCTACACCTTC CASSLLPQGEFYGYTF
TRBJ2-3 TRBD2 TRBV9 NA TGTGCCAGCAGCGTAGGGACTAGCGGGGGGGCGGATACGCAGTATTTT CASSVGTSGGADTQYF
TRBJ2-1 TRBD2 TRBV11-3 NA TGTGCCAGCAGCTTAGACGGACTAGACAATGAGCAGTTCTTC CASSLDGLDNEQFF
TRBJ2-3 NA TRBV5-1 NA TGCGCCAGCAGCTTGGGACAGGTAGGAGATACGCAGTATTTT CASSLGQVGDTQYF
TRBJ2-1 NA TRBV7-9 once TGTGCCAGCAGCTTAGGACGACTACTACCTTACAATGAGCAGTTCTTC CASSLGRLLPYNEQFF
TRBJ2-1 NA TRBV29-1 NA TGCAGCGTTGAAGGACAGGCTCGCCCCTACAATGAGCAGTTCTTC CSVEGQARPYNEQFF
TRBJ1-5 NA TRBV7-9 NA TGTGCCAGCTCCCCGGCGGGCGCAAGTTTTGGTCAGCCCCAGCATTTT CASSPAGASFGQPQHF
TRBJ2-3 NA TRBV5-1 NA TGCGCCAGCAGCCGGGGATCTCCCAGGGATACGCAGTATTTT CASSRGSPRDTQYF
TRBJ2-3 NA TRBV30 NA TGTGCCTGGACCGCTAGCGCAAGCACAGATACGCAGTATTTT CAWTASASTDTQYF
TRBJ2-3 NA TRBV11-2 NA TGTGCCAGCAGCTCAGGCCTTCTCGGGGGGCAAGGTAGCACAGATACGCAGTATTTT CASSSGLLGGQGSTDTQYF
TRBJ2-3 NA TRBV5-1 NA TGCGCCAGCAGCTTGCCTCTGCGAGGTGGGTCAGATACGCAGTATTTT CASSLPLRGGSDTQYF
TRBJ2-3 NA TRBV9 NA TGTGCCAGCAGAAGCGCCGGCACAGATACGCAGTATTTT CASRSAGTDTQYF
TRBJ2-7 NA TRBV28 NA TGTGCCAGCCGTCTATCGGGACACCTTCTCGAGCAGTACTTC CASRLSGHLLEQYF
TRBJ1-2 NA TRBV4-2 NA TGTGCCAGCAGCCAAGGGGAGGGCAGGGTGGGCTACACCTTC CASSQGEGRVGYTF
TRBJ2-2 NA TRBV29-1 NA TGCAGCGCCCTGGGACTGGTTGGCCGGCGAACCGGGGAGCTGTTTTTT CSALGLVGRRTGELFF
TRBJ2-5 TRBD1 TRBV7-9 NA TGTGCCAGCAGCTTCGGGACAGGCCGAATGGGGACCCAGTACTTC CASSFGTGRMGTQYF
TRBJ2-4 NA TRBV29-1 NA TGCAGCGTATCTACAGGAGCCGAAAACATTCAGTACTTC CSVSTGAENIQYF
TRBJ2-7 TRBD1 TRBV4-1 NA TGCGCCAGCAGCCAAGGCAGGGGGTTCCCCTCCTACGAGCAGTACTTC CASSQGRGFPSYEQYF
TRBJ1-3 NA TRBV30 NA TGTGCCTGGAGTGTAGAAGAGAAGGGAAACACCATATATTTT CAWSVEEKGNTIYF
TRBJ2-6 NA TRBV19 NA TGTGCCAGTAGTTCGATGACAGGCCTCTCTGGGGCCAACGTCCTGACTTTC CASSSMTGLSGANVLTF
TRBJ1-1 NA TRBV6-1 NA TGTGCCAGCAGTGAAGGTACGGGATGGGGTGAAGCTTTCTTT CASSEGTGWGEAFF